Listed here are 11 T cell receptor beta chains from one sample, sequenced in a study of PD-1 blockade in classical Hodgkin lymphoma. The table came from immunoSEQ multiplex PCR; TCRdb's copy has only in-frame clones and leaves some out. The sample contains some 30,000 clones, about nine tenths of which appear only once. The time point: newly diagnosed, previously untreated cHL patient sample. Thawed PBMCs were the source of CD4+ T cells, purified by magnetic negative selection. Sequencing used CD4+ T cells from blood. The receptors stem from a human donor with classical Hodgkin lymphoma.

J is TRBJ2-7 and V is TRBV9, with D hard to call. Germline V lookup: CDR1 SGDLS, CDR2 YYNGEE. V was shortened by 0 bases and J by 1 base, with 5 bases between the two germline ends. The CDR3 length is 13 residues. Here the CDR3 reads CASSVDSSYEQYF. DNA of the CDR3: TGTGCCAGCAGCGTAGACTCTTCCTACGAGCAGTACTTC.

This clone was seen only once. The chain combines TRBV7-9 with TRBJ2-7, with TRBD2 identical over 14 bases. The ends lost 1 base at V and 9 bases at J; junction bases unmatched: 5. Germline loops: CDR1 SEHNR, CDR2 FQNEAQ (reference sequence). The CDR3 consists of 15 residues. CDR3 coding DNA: TGTGCCAGCAGCTTAGAGCTGGGACTAGCGGGAGTGCAGTACTTC. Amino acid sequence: CASSLELGLAGVQYF.

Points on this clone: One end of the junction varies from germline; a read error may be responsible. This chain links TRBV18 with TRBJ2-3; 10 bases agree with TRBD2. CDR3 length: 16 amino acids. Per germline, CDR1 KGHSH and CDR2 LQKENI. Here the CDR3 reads CASSPRASGSSDTQYF. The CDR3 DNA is TGTGCCAGCTCCCCACGGGCTAGCGGGAGCTCAGATACGCAGTATTTT.

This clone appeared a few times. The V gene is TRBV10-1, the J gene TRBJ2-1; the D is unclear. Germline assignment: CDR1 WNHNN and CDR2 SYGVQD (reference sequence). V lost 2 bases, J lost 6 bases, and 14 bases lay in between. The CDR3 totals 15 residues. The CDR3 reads CASSEGPGVGNEQFF. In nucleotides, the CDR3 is TGCGCCAGCAGTGAGGGGCCCGGAGTCGGCAATGAGCAGTTCTTC.

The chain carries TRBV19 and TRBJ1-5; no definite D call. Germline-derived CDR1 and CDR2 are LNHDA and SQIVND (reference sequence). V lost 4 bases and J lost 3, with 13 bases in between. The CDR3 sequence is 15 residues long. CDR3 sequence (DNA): TGTGCCAGTAGTAGGCAGGTCTTCCCCAATCAGCCCCAGCATTTT. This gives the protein CASSRQVFPNQPQHF.

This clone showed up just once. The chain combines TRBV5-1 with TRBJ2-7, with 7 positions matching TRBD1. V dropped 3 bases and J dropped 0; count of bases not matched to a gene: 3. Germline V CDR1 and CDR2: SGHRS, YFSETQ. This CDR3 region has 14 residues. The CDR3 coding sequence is TGCGCCAGCAGCTCCGGACAGGCCTCCTACGAGCAGTACTTC. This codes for CASSSGQASYEQYF.

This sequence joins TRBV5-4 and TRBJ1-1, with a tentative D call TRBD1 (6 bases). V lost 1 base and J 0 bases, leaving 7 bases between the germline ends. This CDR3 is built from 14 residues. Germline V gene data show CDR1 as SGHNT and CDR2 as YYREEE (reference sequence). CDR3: CASSLQGMNTEAFF. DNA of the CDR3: TGTGCCAGCAGCTTGCAGGGGATGAACACTGAAGCTTTCTTT.

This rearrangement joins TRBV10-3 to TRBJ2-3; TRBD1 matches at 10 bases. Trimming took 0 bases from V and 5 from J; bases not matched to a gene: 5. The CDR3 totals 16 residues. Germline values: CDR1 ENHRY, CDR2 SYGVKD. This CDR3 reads CAISESGTGVGDTQYF. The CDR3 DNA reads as TGTGCCATCAGTGAGTCAGGGACAGGGGTAGGAGATACGCAGTATTTT.

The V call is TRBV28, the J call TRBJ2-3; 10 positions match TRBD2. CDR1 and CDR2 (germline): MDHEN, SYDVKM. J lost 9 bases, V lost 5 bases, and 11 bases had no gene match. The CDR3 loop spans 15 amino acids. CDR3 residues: CASSRPAGGRGTQYF. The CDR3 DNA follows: TGTGCCAGCAGTCGACCAGCGGGAGGGCGTGGAACGCAGTATTTT.

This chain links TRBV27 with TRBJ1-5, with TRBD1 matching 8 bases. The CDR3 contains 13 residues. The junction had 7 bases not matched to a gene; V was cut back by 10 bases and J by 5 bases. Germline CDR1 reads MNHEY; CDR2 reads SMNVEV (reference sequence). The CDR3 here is CATTQGAYQPQHF. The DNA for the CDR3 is TGTGCCACCACGCAGGGGGCTTATCAGCCCCAGCATTTT.

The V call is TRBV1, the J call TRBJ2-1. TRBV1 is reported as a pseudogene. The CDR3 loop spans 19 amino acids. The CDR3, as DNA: TGCACCAGCAGCCCATCCCCCCGGCTAGGAGGGGGCTCCTACAATGAGCAGTTCTTC. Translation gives CTSSPSPRLGGGSYNEQFF.